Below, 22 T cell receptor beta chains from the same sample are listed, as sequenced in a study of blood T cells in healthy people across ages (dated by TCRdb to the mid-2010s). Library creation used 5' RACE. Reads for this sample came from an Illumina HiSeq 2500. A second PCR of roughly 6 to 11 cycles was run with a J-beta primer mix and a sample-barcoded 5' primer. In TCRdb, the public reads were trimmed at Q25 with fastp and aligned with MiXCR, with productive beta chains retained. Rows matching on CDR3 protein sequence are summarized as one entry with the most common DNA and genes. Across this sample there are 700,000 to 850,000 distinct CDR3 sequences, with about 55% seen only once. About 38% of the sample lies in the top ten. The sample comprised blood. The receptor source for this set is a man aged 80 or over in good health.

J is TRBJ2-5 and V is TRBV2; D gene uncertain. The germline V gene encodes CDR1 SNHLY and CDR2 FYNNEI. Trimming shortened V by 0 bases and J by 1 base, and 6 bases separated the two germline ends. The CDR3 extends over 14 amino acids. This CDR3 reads CASSEAAPQETQYF. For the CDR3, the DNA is TGTGCCAGCAGTGAAGCAGCGCCCCAAGAGACCCAGTACTTC.

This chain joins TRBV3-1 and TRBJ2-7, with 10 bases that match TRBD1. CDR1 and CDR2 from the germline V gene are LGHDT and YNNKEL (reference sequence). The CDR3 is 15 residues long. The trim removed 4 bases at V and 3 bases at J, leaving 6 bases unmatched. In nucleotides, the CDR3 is TGTGCCAGCAGCCTCGGGGGACAGGGGTTCTACGAGCAGTACTTC. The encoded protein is CASSLGGQGFYEQYF.

CDR3 bases: TGCGCCAGCAGAGCGGGGCCACAGAACACCGGGGAGCTGTTTTTT. This codes for CASRAGPQNTGELFF. The V call is TRBV5-1, the J call TRBJ2-2; 7 positions agree with TRBD2. Germline V CDR1 and CDR2: SGHRS, YFSETQ. The CDR3 is 15 residues long. V trimming: 5 bases; J trimming: 1 base; junction bases outside the gene matches: 5.

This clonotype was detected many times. DNA for the CDR3: TGTGCCAGCAGCTTGAGGGGACAGCCCCAGCATTTT. Its protein product is CASSLRGQPQHF. J is TRBJ1-5 and V is TRBV7-9; D possibly corresponds to TRBD1 (5 bases). Germline values: CDR1 SEHNR, CDR2 FQNEAQ (reference sequence). This CDR3 has 12 residues. V was trimmed by 3 bases and J by 7 bases, leaving 7 bases between them.

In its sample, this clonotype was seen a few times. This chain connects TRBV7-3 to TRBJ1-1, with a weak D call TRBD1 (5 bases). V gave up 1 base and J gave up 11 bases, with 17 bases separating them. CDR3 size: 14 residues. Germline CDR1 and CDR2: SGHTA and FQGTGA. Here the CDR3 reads CASSLKLGPYQAFF. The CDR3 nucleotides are TGTGCCAGCAGCTTAAAGCTGGGGCCCTATCAGGCTTTCTTT.

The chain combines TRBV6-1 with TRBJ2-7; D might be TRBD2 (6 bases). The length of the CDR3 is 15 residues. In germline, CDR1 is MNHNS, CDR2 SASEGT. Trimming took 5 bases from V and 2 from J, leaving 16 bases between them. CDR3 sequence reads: CASSPRRVLAYEQYF. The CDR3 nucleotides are TGTGCCAGCAGTCCCCGGAGGGTCCTAGCCTACGAGCAGTACTTC.

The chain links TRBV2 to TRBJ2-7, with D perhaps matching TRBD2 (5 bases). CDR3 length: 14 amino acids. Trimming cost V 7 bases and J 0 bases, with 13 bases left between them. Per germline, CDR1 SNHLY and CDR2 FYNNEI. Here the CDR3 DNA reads TGTGCCAGCAAGAAGAGCGGTCTCTCCTACGAGCAGTACTTC. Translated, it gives CASKKSGLSYEQYF.

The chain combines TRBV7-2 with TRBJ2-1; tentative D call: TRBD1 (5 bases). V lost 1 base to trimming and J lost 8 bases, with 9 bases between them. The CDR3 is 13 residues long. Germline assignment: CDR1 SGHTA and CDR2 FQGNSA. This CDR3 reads CASSLVGPYEQFF. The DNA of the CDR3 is TGTGCCAGCAGCTTAGTGGGGCCTTATGAGCAGTTCTTC.

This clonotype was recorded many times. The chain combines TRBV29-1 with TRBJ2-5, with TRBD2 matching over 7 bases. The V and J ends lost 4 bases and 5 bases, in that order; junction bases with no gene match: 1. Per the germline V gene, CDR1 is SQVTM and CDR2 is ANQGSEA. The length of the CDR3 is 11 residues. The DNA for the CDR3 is TGCAGCGTTGGCGGGAGTGAGACCCAGTACTTC. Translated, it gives CSVGGSETQYF.

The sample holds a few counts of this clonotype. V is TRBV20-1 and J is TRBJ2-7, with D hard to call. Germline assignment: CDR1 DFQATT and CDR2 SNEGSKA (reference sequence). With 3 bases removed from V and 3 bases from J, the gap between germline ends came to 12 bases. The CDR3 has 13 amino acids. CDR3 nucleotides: TGCAGTGCTAGGTTCCCCCTGGGCTACGAGCAGTACTTC. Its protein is CSARFPLGYEQYF.

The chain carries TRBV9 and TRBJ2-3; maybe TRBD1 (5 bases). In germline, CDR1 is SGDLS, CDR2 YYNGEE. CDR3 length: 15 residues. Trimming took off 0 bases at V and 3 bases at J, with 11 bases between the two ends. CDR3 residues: CASSVGAGMTDTQYF. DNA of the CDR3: TGTGCCAGCAGCGTAGGAGCAGGGATGACAGATACGCAGTATTTT.

CDR3: CASSTQGGPGELFF. The CDR3, as DNA: TGTGCCAGCAGTACACAGGGAGGCCCCGGGGAGCTGTTTTTT. V and J are TRBV28 and TRBJ2-2; possibly TRBD1 or TRBD2 for D (6 bases each). The CDR3 covers 14 residues. Germline CDR1 and CDR2: MDHEN and SYDVKM. The germline V and J ends were trimmed by 5 bases and 6 bases, with 13 bases remaining between them.

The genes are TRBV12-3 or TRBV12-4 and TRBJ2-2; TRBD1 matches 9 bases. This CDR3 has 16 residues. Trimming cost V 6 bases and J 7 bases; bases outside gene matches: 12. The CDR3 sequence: CASSSRDREFHGELFF. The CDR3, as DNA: TGTGCCAGCAGCTCCCGGGACAGGGAGTTCCACGGGGAGCTGTTTTTT.

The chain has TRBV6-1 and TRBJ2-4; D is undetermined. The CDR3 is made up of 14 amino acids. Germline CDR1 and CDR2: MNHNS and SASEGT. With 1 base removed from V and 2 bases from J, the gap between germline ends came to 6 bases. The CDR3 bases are TGTGCCAGCAGTGAAGTCGGCACCAAAAACATTCAGTACTTC. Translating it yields CASSEVGTKNIQYF.

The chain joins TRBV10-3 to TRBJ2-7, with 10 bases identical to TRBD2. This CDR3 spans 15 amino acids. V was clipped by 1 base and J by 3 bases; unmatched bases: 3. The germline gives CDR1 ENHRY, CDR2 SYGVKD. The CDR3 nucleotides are TGTGCCATCAGTGAGTGGGCTAGCGGGAGCTACGAGCAGTACTTC. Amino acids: CAISEWASGSYEQYF.

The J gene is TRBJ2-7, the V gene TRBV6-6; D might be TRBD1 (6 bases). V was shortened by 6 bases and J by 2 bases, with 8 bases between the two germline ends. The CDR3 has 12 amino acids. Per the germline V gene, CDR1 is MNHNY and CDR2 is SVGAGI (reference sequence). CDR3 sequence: CASRDRAYEQYF. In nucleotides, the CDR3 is TGTGCCAGCAGGGACAGAGCCTACGAGCAGTACTTC.

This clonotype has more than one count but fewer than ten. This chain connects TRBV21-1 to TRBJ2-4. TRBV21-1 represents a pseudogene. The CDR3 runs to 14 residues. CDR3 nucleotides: TGTGCCAGCAGCAAAAGGCAGCCCAAAAACATTCAGTACTTC. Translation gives CASSKRQPKNIQYF.

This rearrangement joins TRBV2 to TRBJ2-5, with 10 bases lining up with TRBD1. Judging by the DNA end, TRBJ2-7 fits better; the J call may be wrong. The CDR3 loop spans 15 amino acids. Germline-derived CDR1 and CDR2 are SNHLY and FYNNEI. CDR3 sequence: CASSGPGTGASEQYF. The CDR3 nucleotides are TGTGCCAGCAGCGGCCCCGGGACAGGGGCTAGCGAGCAGTACTTC.

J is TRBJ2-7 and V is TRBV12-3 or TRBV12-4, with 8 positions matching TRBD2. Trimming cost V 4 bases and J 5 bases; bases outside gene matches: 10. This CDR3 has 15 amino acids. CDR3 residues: CASSSGRAGVDEQYF. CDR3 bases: TGTGCCAGCAGTTCGGGACGAGCGGGAGTTGACGAGCAGTACTTC.

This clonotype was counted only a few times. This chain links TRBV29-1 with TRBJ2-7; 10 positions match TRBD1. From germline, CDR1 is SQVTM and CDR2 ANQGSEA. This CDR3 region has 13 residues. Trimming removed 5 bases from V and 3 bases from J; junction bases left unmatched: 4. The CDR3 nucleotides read TGCAGCGTTCAAGGACAGGGGGGCTACGAGCAGTACTTC. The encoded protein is CSVQGQGGYEQYF.

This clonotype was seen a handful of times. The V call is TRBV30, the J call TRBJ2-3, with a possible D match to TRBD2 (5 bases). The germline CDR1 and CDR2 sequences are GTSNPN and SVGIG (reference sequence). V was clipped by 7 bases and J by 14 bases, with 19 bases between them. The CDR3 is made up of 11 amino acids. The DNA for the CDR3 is TGTGCCTTTGGAGATGGGAGATACGCGTATTTT. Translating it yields CAFGDGRYAYF.

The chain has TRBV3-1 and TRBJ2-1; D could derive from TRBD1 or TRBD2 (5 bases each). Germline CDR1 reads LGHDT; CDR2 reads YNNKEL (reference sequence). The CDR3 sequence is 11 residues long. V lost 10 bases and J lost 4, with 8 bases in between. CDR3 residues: CATREYNEQFF. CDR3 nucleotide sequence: TGTGCCACCAGGGAGTACAATGAGCAGTTCTTC.